This T cell receptor beta chain originates from a study of shared clonotypes between healthy human individuals. At the level of the study: The donors, two women and three men, were aged 18 to 49.

Study results and caveats: Limited genetic and exposure-history diversity came from having few donors. Generally, naive subsets (rather than memory subsets) showed larger estimated richness.

Sequencing used immunoSEQ multiplex PCR; TCRdb keeps in-frame clones, though not all of them. The table includes about 2 million clones, about 94% detected once. The naive CD8 population came from CD45RO-negative cells selected for CCR7, without terminally differentiated effector memory CD45RA+ cells. The donor population consisted of healthy HIV-negative adults with no recent acute infections or vaccinations. As for this clone: Its target is unknown.

There are 18 residues in the CDR3. V lost 1 base, J lost 0 bases, and 10 bases stayed unmatched. CDR1 and CDR2 from the germline V gene are SQVTM and ANQGSEA. The gene calls are TRBV29-1 and TRBJ2-5; the match to TRBD2 covers 11 bases. The receptor's source is a man between 18 and 29 years old in good health. The sequencing sample was made of naive CD8+ T cells sorted from blood. CDR3 loop: CSVEGGLTSGAYQETQYF. The CDR3 region has the DNA TGCAGCGTTGAAGGGGGCTTGACTAGCGGGGCGTACCAAGAGACCCAGTACTTC.